One and the same sample provided the 5 T cell receptor beta chains below, sequenced in a study of shared clonotypes between healthy human individuals. The protocol was immunoSEQ multiplex PCR, while the TCRdb copy is restricted to in-frame clones and leaves out a portion. Of approximately 500,000 clones listed, roughly 95% are singletons. Sequenced sample: naive CD4+ T cells sorted from blood. Noted subset: CD45RA+ positively selected. These receptors all stem from a woman in her 30s in good health.

The chain recombines TRBV10-3 with TRBJ1-5; 9 positions agree with TRBD1. CDR1 ENHRY and CDR2 SYGVKD come from the germline V gene. The CDR3 extends over 15 amino acids. With 10 bases clipped from V and 3 bases from J, the junction kept 10 bases outside the gene matches. CDR3 protein: CATADRGSNNQPQHF. The CDR3 nucleotides read TGTGCCACCGCAGACAGGGGGAGTAACAATCAGCCCCAGCATTTT.

This clone was seen only once. The rearrangement links TRBV18 to TRBJ1-5; tentative D call: TRBD1 (5 bases). CDR1 is KGHSH, CDR2 LQKENI, per germline. The CDR3 is 14 amino acids. V was clipped by 5 bases and J by 4 bases, with 12 bases between them. The CDR3 coding sequence is TGTGCCAGCTCAGTACGGGGCCCAAATCAGCCCCAGCATTTT. Residues: CASSVRGPNQPQHF. Filled out from reference TRBV18 and TRBJ1-5, the complete variable domain reads NAGVMQNPRHLVRRRGQEARLRCSPMKGHSHVYWYRQLPEEGLKFMVYLQKENIIDESGMPKERFSAEFPKEGPSILRIQQVVRGDSAAYFCASSVRGPNQPQHFGDGTRLSIL.

This clone was detected a few times. V usage is TRBV27 and J usage is TRBJ1-2, with 7 nucleotides matching TRBD1. The CDR3 is 13 amino acids. CDR1 and CDR2 from the germline V gene are MNHEY and SMNVEV (reference sequence). Losses at the gene ends were 3 bases for V and 7 bases for J; bases not matched to a gene: 5. The CDR3 region is CASSFRTGSGYTF. CDR3 nucleotides: TGTGCCAGCAGTTTTCGGACAGGCTCTGGCTACACCTTC.

This chain links TRBV5-4 with TRBJ2-5; TRBD2 agrees at 8 bases. Germline CDR1 reads SGHNT; CDR2 reads YYREEE (reference sequence). The CDR3 loop spans 14 amino acids. V was clipped by 4 bases and J by 2 bases; unmatched bases: 4. CDR3 DNA sequence: TGTGCCAGCAGCACTAGCGGTAGACAAGAGACCCAGTACTTC. This sequence encodes CASSTSGRQETQYF.

The chain links TRBV30 to TRBJ2-7; D gene uncertain. CDR1 is GTSNPN and CDR2 is SVGIG in the germline V gene (reference sequence). The germline V and J ends were trimmed by 0 bases and 5 bases, with 14 bases remaining between them. This CDR3 spans 14 amino acids. DNA for the CDR3: TGTGCCTGGAGTGTAAGTCCCCCGTATAACGAGCAGTACTTC. The encoded protein is CAWSVSPPYNEQYF. Complete variable domain (other parts from reference TRBV30 and TRBJ2-7): SQTIHQWPATLVQPVGSPLSLECTVEGTSNPNLYWYRQAAGRGLQLLFYSVGIGQISSEVPQNLSASRPQDRQFILSSKKLLLSDSGFYLCAWSVSPPYNEQYFGPGTRLTVT.